These 3 T cell receptor beta chains came from one sample sequenced in a study of identical twins. TCRdb reprocessed the 5' RACE reads with MiXCR, giving one entry per CDR3 protein. Here the sample spans roughly 260,000 distinct CDR3 sequences, around 15% being singletons. Material: memory (CD45RO+) T cells sorted from blood. The receptor set was obtained from a woman in her late teens or twenties in good health.

The chain carries TRBV3-1 and TRBJ2-2; no firm D call. Trimming stripped 1 base from V and 4 bases from J, with 7 bases between. Germline CDR1 is LGHDT and CDR2 is YNNKEL (reference sequence). The CDR3 loop spans 14 amino acids. CDR3 DNA: TGTGCCAGCAGCCAAGCCGCAGCCACCGGGGAGCTGTTTTTT. Protein product: CASSQAAATGELFF.

This clonotype turned up a few times. J is TRBJ1-2 and V is TRBV5-1; tentatively, D is TRBD1 (5 bases). Germline V CDR1 and CDR2: SGHRS, YFSETQ. The CDR3 contains 19 residues. The germline V and J ends were trimmed by 3 bases and 4 bases, with 28 bases remaining between them. CDR3 loop: CASSSDRGSLSSKAYGYTF. For the CDR3, the DNA is TGCGCCAGCAGCTCGGATCGGGGCAGCCTAAGCTCAAAAGCCTATGGCTACACCTTC.

Here the CDR3 DNA reads TGTGCCAGCAGTTACGCGGGAGCGGCCGATACGCAGTATTTT. Amino acids: CASSYAGAADTQYF. This sequence joins TRBV6-2 or TRBV6-3 and TRBJ2-3; 7 nucleotides align to TRBD2. The CDR3 is 14 residues long. In germline, CDR1 is MNHEY, CDR2 SVGEGT. J was trimmed by 6 bases and V by 2 bases; bases with no gene match: 5.